Detailed here is one T cell receptor (beta chain). At one of its ends the junction is not consistent with the germline gene, which may arise from a read error. This specimen belongs to a study of blood T cell repertoires in COVID-19. TCRdb's table, derived via immunoSEQ multiplex PCR, lists solely in-frame clones and lacks some. Of some 530,000 clones listed, 70% to 90% are singletons. All enrollees were roughly 18 to 90 years old and from roughly 26 US areas. This CDR3 comprises 13 residues. Germline CDR1 is LNHDA and CDR2 is SQIVND (reference sequence). The clonotype was recovered from a woman aged 60-75 years who had recovered from COVID-19. The sequenced material came from PBMCs or T cells enriched from blood (not recorded which). The chain uses TRBV19 and TRBJ1-4; maybe TRBD1 (5 bases). CDR3 amino acids: CASGIRGDEKLFF. Here the CDR3 DNA reads TGTGCCAGTGGTATTCGGGGGGACGAAAAACTGTTTTTT.